This T cell receptor beta chain was profiled in a study of T cell repertoires in cytomegalovirus infection. About the study: The authors relied on CMV epitopes, both recently identified HLA-C-restricted and well-studied HLA-B-restricted. Both CMV infection and a matching HLA type were indicated by public TCR beta signatures.

Study-wide findings and caveats: Using cumulative public TCR beta family frequency, the authors identified those who carried CMV together with the relevant HLA. HLA-C-restricted CMV clonotypes gave the most frequent clonotype in two of eight donors.

Germline assignment: CDR1 SEHNR and CDR2 FQNEAQ (reference sequence). Trimming took 5 bases from V and 8 from J, leaving 9 bases between them. The CDR3 loop spans 12 amino acids. This clonotype was seen many times. The antigen is not known. Via MiXCR, TCRdb re-called the reads, giving one row per CDR3 protein. The sample holds 750,000 to 900,000 distinct CDR3 sequences, about 27% seen once. The starting material was cultured CD8+ T cells from PBMCs, obtained from culture after CMV antigen stimulation. This TCR was recovered from a human donor in good health (CMV status not recorded). Some clones in this sample may be carry-over from other donors' samples. This rearrangement joins TRBV7-9 to TRBJ1-4; D is uncertain. The CDR3 DNA is TGTGCCAGCAGCGCCCGCAAGGAAAAACTGTTTTTT. It is translated as CASSARKEKLFF.